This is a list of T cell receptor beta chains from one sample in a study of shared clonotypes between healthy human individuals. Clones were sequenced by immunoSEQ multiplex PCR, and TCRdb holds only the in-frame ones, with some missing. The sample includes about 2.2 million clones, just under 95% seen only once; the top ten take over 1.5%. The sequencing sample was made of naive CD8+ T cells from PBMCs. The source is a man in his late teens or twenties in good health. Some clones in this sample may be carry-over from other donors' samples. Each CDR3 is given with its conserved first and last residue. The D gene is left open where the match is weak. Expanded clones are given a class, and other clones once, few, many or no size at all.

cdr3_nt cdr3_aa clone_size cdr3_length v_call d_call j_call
TGTGCCAGCAGCGTAGGTTCCACCGCGGCCTACAATGAGCAGTTCTTC CASSVGSTAAYNEQFF - 16 TRBV9 - TRBJ2-1
TGTGCCAGTAGTGCGGGACTAGCGGGCTCCTACGAGCAGTACTTC CASSAGLAGSYEQYF - 15 TRBV19 TRBD2 TRBJ2-7
TGTGCCAGCAGAGACACACGGGCAGGAACCGGGGAGCTGTTTTTT CASRDTRAGTGELFF - 15 TRBV11-2 - TRBJ2-2
TGTGCCAGCAGCCACAAGGACAGTCCCTACGAGCAGTACTTC CASSHKDSPYEQYF - 14 TRBV7-9 - TRBJ2-7
TGTGCCAGCAGTTTGGGGCAAGAGTACGAGCAGTACTTC CASSLGQEYEQYF - 13 TRBV27 - TRBJ2-7
TGTGCCAGCTCACCACAGAAGGGACTAGCGGGAGCGGACGAGCAGTACTTC CASSPQKGLAGADEQYF - 17 TRBV18 TRBD2 TRBJ2-7
TGTGCCAGCATCCCTCCGGGGGGTGAGCAGTTCTTC CASIPPGGEQFF - 12 TRBV5-4 TRBD2 TRBJ2-1
TGTGCCAGCAGCCGTTATTGGGGGGAGGGCAGGAATGAGCAGTTCTTC CASSRYWGEGRNEQFF - 16 TRBV11-2 TRBD2 TRBJ2-1
TGCAGCGCCCGTCTAGCGGATGGAGACTACGAGCAGTACTTC CSARLADGDYEQYF - 14 TRBV29-1 TRBD2 TRBJ2-7
TGTGCGGTAAAGGGCCCAAGCACAGATACGCAGTATTTT CAVKGPSTDTQYF once 13 TRBV6-1 - TRBJ2-3
TGTGCCAGCAGCGGCGGTGGGAGCTCCTACGAGCAGTACTTC CASSGGGSSYEQYF - 14 TRBV9 - TRBJ2-7
TGTGCCTGGGCTTCGACTAATGAAAAACTGTTTTTT CAWASTNEKLFF once 12 TRBV30 - TRBJ1-4
TGTGCCACCCAACGAGCCCCGCTCAGCTCCTACAATGAGCAGTTCTTC CATQRAPLSSYNEQFF - 16 TRBV10-3 - TRBJ2-1
TGCGCCAGCAGTGATTGGGTATCCGAGCAGTACTTC CASSDWVSEQYF - 12 TRBV10-2 - TRBJ2-7
TGTGCCAGCAGCTTGAATGGCCCATTGGATACGCAGTATTTT CASSLNGPLDTQYF - 14 TRBV5-4 - TRBJ2-3
TGTGCCAGCCCAAAAACCGGGACAACCCCGAACACTGAAGCTTTCTTT CASPKTGTTPNTEAFF - 16 TRBV6-6 - TRBJ1-1
TGCGCCAGCAGCCAAGATAAGGGGACAGGGAACGAGCAGTACTTC CASSQDKGTGNEQYF - 15 TRBV4-1 TRBD1 TRBJ2-7
TGTGCCAGCAGTTACTCGGGCAGGGGGTCGACTGAAGCTTTCTTT CASSYSGRGSTEAFF - 15 TRBV6-6 TRBD1 TRBJ1-1
TGTGCCAGCCACCCTGGGGCTGGCGCCTACAATGAGCAGTTCTTC CASHPGAGAYNEQFF - 15 TRBV27 - TRBJ2-1
TGTGCTGACATGGGGGGGCGAGATGGCTACACCTTC CADMGGRDGYTF - 12 TRBV5-8 - TRBJ1-2
TGTGCCAGCAGTTTAATAGGAGCGTCCGGGGAGCTGTTTTTT CASSLIGASGELFF - 14 TRBV27 - TRBJ2-2
TGTGCCAGTAGTATAGAACAGGCGACGAACACTGAAGCTTTCTTT CASSIEQATNTEAFF - 15 TRBV19 - TRBJ1-1
TGCGCCAGCAGGTTCCGGTTTCAGGAGGGTCATAATGAAAAACTGTTTTTT CASRFRFQEGHNEKLFF - 17 TRBV5-1 - TRBJ1-4
TGTGCCAGCAGCTCGGGACAGTTGAACACTGAAGCTTTCTTT CASSSGQLNTEAFF few 14 TRBV11-2 TRBD1 TRBJ1-1
TGTGCCAGCAGTTTATACCAAGGACAGATCGTAAACTATGGCTACACCTTC CASSLYQGQIVNYGYTF - 17 TRBV28 - TRBJ1-2
TGTGCCAGCAGCTTAGTGATTCGGGATCAGCCCCAGCATTTT CASSLVIRDQPQHF - 14 TRBV7-3 - TRBJ1-5
TGTGCCAGCAGTGAATTTTCTCTACGGGGTCCTTCCTACGAGCAGTACTTC CASSEFSLRGPSYEQYF - 17 TRBV6-1 - TRBJ2-7
- CASSSSTAQMNTEAFF - 16 TRBV6-5 - TRBJ1-1
TGTGCCAGCAGCTTATTAGCGGGAGAGTCCTACTCCTACAATGAGCAGTTCTTC CASSLLAGESYSYNEQFF - 18 TRBV7-6 TRBD2 TRBJ2-1